This record covers a single T cell receptor (beta chain). This record belongs to a study of cytomegalovirus exposure and HLA in healthy donors. Germline V gene lookup returns CDR1 MGHRA and CDR2 YSYEKL. V lost 6 bases and J lost 2, with 18 bases in between. This CDR3 is built from 16 residues. It was with 60 Vbeta and 13 Jbeta primers that the PCR ran. Data came from immunoSEQ multiplex PCR; TCRdb stores just in-frame clones and leaves some out. In the table there are 120,000 or so clones, 65% to 80% of which are singletons. The chain has TRBV4-1 and TRBJ2-3; no clear D. The sequencing input was PBMCs. The clonotype was recovered from a human donor in good health. As DNA, the CDR3 is TGCGCCAGCAGTCACCTTTTTGGCGGCGACACAGATACGCAGTATTTT. Its protein is CASSHLFGGDTDTQYF.